These 24 T cell receptor beta chains were sequenced from one sample in a study of shared clonotypes between healthy human individuals (dated by TCRdb to 2020 to 2021). The library was generated by the immunoSEQ multiplex PCR assay. TCRdb holds this immuneACCESS table with in-frame rearrangements only. Some clones are missing; in checked studies, unresolved V genes explain under half, and the rest has no known cause. Recorded for this sample are about 730,000 clones; around 70% of them occurred a single time. The top ten constitute around 1.7% of the sample. Sequencing input: memory CD4+ T cells sorted from blood. Sample cell subset or site, as interpreted from the label and publication: CD45RA-negative fraction. Receptors were obtained from a woman under 40 in good health.

The chain is built from TRBV19 and TRBJ2-7, with a possible D match to TRBD1 (6 bases). The ends were cut back, 6 bases at V and 3 bases at J, with 15 bases in the middle. Germline V CDR1 and CDR2: LNHDA, SQIVND (reference sequence). This CDR3 has 14 amino acids. In DNA, the CDR3 is TGTGCCAGTAGGGGGGCAGGCCCCAACTACGAGCAGTACTTC. Translating gives CASRGAGPNYEQYF.

The V gene is TRBV7-8, the J gene TRBJ2-5, with D unclear. Near its end, the DNA agrees better with TRBJ2-7, so the J call may be wrong. This CDR3 contains 12 residues. Germline loops: CDR1 SGHVS, CDR2 FQNEAQ. The CDR3 spells CASTWAGGEQYF. The CDR3 DNA follows: TGTGCCAGCACCTGGGCCGGCGGCGAGCAGTACTTC.

The chain carries TRBV28 and TRBJ2-7; D is possibly TRBD1 (5 bases). The CDR3 has 14 amino acids. Trimming removed 5 bases at V and 4 bases at J, with 15 bases between. CDR1 MDHEN and CDR2 SYDVKM come from the germline V gene. DNA for the CDR3: TGTGCCAGCAGTAGCCGGCCAAGGGGATACGAGCAGTACTTC. Its translation is CASSSRPRGYEQYF. Complete variable domain (other parts from reference TRBV28 and TRBJ2-7): DVKVTQSSRYLVKRTGEKVFLECVQDMDHENMFWYRQDPGLGLRLIYFSYDVKMKEKGDIPEGYSVSREKKERFSLILESASTNQTSMYLCASSSRPRGYEQYFGPGTRLTVT.

The table lists this clone with a few counts. J is TRBJ2-5 and V is TRBV19, with D unclear. From germline, CDR1 is LNHDA and CDR2 SQIVND (reference sequence). Trimming took off 1 base at V and 1 base at J, with 7 bases between the two ends. The CDR3 is made up of 14 amino acids. In DNA, the CDR3 is TGTGCCAGTAGTATAGGGCCTACCCAAGAGACCCAGTACTTC. Amino acids: CASSIGPTQETQYF. The full variable domain, with the rest looked up from reference TRBV19 and TRBJ2-5, is DGGITQSPKYLFRKEGQNVTLSCEQNLNHDAMYWYRQDPGQGLRLIYYSQIVNDFQKGDIAEGYSVSREKKESFPLTVTSAQKNPTAFYLCASSIGPTQETQYFGPGTRLLVL.

This clone has only one observation. This chain uses TRBV7-2 with TRBJ2-7; D is undetermined. Trimming took 1 base from V and 2 from J, leaving 12 bases between them. The germline gives CDR1 SGHTA, CDR2 FQGNSA. The CDR3 is 15 amino acids. The CDR3 DNA reads TGTGCCAGCAGCTTAGGAGCAGCAAAAACCTACGAGCAGTACTTC. Its translation: CASSLGAAKTYEQYF. Combining the CDR3 with reference TRBV7-2 and TRBJ2-7 gives the whole variable domain GAGVSQSPSNKVTEKGKDVELRCDPISGHTALYWYRQSLGQGLEFLIYFQGNSAPDKSGLPSDRFSAERTGGSVSTLTIQRTQQEDSAVYLCASSLGAAKTYEQYFGPGTRLTVT.

The V call is TRBV29-1, the J call TRBJ2-1; the match to TRBD2 covers 11 bases. Germline CDR1 SQVTM, CDR2 ANQGSEA. The CDR3 is 20 residues long. Trimming removed 1 base from V and 7 bases from J; junction bases left unmatched: 21. The CDR3 spells CSVEGTTGGVAGGPLNEQFF. The DNA for the CDR3 is TGCAGCGTTGAAGGCACGACAGGGGGGGTAGCGGGAGGGCCGCTTAATGAGCAGTTCTTC.

This clone has at least ten counts. The chain links TRBV5-1 to TRBJ2-3; 11 bases align to TRBD1. CDR3 length equals 15 residues. V was pared by 3 bases and J by 2 bases, with 2 bases of the junction left unmatched. The germline gives CDR1 SGHRS, CDR2 YFSETQ. For the CDR3, the DNA is TGCGCCAGCAGCTCCGGACAGGGGGCCACAGATACGCAGTATTTT. It is translated as CASSSGQGATDTQYF.

Comment on this clone: Other DNA sequences within the sample encode an identical CDR3. This sequence joins TRBV6-1 and TRBJ1-2, with no clear D. V was shortened by 2 bases and J by 3 bases, with 4 bases between the two germline ends. The CDR3 consists of 12 residues. The V gene's germline CDR1 is MNHNS and CDR2 SASEGT. CDR3 DNA: TGTGCCAGCAGTGAAAGAGACTATGGCTACACCTTC. Its protein product is CASSERDYGYTF.

This sequence joins TRBV30 and TRBJ2-5; D is possibly TRBD2 (5 bases). The J call may be faulty, since TRBJ2-7 better matches the DNA end. This CDR3 comprises 15 residues. In germline, CDR1 is GTSNPN, CDR2 SVGIG (reference sequence). CDR3 region: CAWRKKRSVSYEQYF. CDR3 DNA: TGTGCCTGGAGGAAGAAGCGGAGTGTCTCCTACGAGCAGTACTTC.

Written as DNA, the CDR3 is TGTGCCAGCAGTGTAGGTCAGCTTTACGAGCAGTACTTC. Translated: CASSVGQLYEQYF. The V gene is TRBV2, the J gene TRBJ2-7; D call uncertain. V lost 4 bases and J lost 4, with 11 bases in between. Germline CDR1 SNHLY, CDR2 FYNNEI. The CDR3 has 13 amino acids.

This rearrangement joins TRBV28 to TRBJ2-1; 8 positions match TRBD1. V was clipped by 3 bases and J by 4 bases; unmatched bases: 8. The CDR3 is 16 amino acids. The V gene's germline CDR1 is MDHEN and CDR2 SYDVKM. The CDR3, as DNA: TGTGCCAGCAGTTTTTGGACAGGGAAATCTTACAATGAGCAGTTCTTC. Translated, it gives CASSFWTGKSYNEQFF.

The rearrangement uses TRBV18 and TRBJ1-1; TRBD1 agrees at 8 bases. The CDR3 is 17 residues long. The ends lost 6 bases at V and 3 bases at J; junction bases unmatched: 15. Germline V CDR1 and CDR2: KGHSH, LQKENI. As DNA, the CDR3 is TGTGCCAGCTCCCCTCCCAGCAGGGGGCTAGGCGACACTGAAGCTTTCTTT. Protein sequence: CASSPPSRGLGDTEAFF.

The chain combines TRBV18 with TRBJ2-3; maybe TRBD2 (6 bases). V shed 3 bases and J shed 4 bases, with 14 bases lying between them. Germline assignment: CDR1 KGHSH and CDR2 LQKENI. The CDR3 is made up of 15 amino acids. CDR3: CASSPSGTVSDTQYF. For the CDR3, the DNA is TGTGCCAGCTCACCTTCCGGGACTGTATCAGATACGCAGTATTTT.

V is TRBV7-6 and J is TRBJ1-3; the match to TRBD1 covers 7 bases. CDR3 length equals 15 residues. The junction had 6 bases not matched to a gene; V was cut back by 7 bases and J by 0 bases. Germline CDR1 reads SGHVS; CDR2 reads FNYEAQ. CDR3 sequence: CASTGQAHSGNTIYF. Here the CDR3 DNA reads TGTGCCAGCACCGGACAGGCGCACTCTGGAAACACCATATATTTT.

The V gene is TRBV28, the J gene TRBJ2-1; D might be TRBD2 (6 bases). The V gene lost 1 base and the J gene lost 7 bases, with 14 bases spanning the gap. This CDR3 spans 15 amino acids. The germline CDR1 and CDR2 sequences are MDHEN and SYDVKM. CDR3 sequence: CASSLLSTRGNEQFF. CDR3 DNA: TGTGCCAGCAGTTTATTGTCGACTAGAGGTAATGAGCAGTTCTTC.

The genes are TRBV7-9 and TRBJ2-2; D unresolved. Germline loops: CDR1 SEHNR, CDR2 FQNEAQ (reference sequence). The CDR3 covers 12 residues. Trimming took 6 bases from V and 5 from J, leaving 7 bases between them. In DNA, the CDR3 is TGTGCCAGCAGGCTTGATACCGGGGAGCTGTTTTTT. Protein: CASRLDTGELFF.

The chain employs TRBV7-8 and TRBJ2-1; weak D call: TRBD2 (6 bases). There are 16 residues in the CDR3. V dropped 1 base and J dropped 3 bases, with 13 bases sitting between them. From germline, CDR1 is SGHVS and CDR2 FQNEAQ. CDR3 DNA sequence: TGTGCCAGCAGCTTAGAACTTTCTAGCGTCTACAATGAGCAGTTCTTC. Translating it yields CASSLELSSVYNEQFF.

The chain couples TRBV10-3 to TRBJ2-5; D is tentatively TRBD1 or TRBD2 (6 bases each). V was trimmed by 3 bases and J by 7 bases, leaving 18 bases between them. Germline lookup yields CDR1 ENHRY and CDR2 SYGVKD. This CDR3 region has 15 residues. The CDR3 DNA follows: TGTGCCATCAGTGACCCGGACCGGGGGCGGGGGACCCAGTACTTC. Its translation: CAISDPDRGRGTQYF.

The CDR3 here is CASSSTRLAGGGNEQFF. In DNA form, the CDR3 reads TGTGCCAGCAGTTCTACCCGACTAGCGGGAGGTGGCAATGAGCAGTTCTTC. The rearrangement links TRBV27 to TRBJ2-1; 13 bases line up with TRBD2. J gave up 6 bases and V 4 bases, and 9 bases lay outside the gene matches. The germline CDR1 and CDR2 sequences are MNHEY and SMNVEV (reference sequence). The CDR3 spans 17 residues.

The chain joins TRBV9 to TRBJ2-3; D is perhaps TRBD2 (6 bases). V was clipped by 0 bases and J by 0 bases, with 11 bases between them. Germline CDR1 is SGDLS and CDR2 is YYNGEE. The length of the CDR3 is 16 residues. For the CDR3, the DNA is TGTGCCAGCAGCGTAGCCGGGAGAACTAGCACAGATACGCAGTATTTT. Protein product: CASSVAGRTSTDTQYF. The entire variable domain, with the rest obtained from reference TRBV9 and TRBJ2-3, is as follows: DSGVTQTPKHLITATGQRVTLRCSPRSGDLSVYWYQQSLDQGLQFLIQYYNGEERAKGNILERFSAQQFPDLHSELNLSSLELGDSALYFCASSVAGRTSTDTQYFGPGTRLTVL.

This clone was found a few times. V and J are TRBV10-2 and TRBJ2-1; TRBD2 agrees at 9 bases. The CDR3 is 14 amino acids. The germline CDR1 and CDR2 sequences are WSHSY and SAAADI. Trimming at V came to 4 bases and at J to 7 bases, leaving 5 bases not matched to a gene. The CDR3 DNA is TGCGCCAGCAGTGCCCTAGCGGGGACAAATGAGCAGTTCTTC. It encodes CASSALAGTNEQFF.

Concerning this clone: The sample holds other DNA sequences that translate to the same CDR3. This chain links TRBV7-8 with TRBJ2-7; a weak D match, TRBD2 (5 bases). Trimming left V 5 bases short and J 4 bases short, with 9 bases between. The CDR3 consists of 12 residues. CDR1 is SGHVS and CDR2 is FQNEAQ in the germline V gene. CDR3 DNA: TGTGCCAGCAGCCCACGGGATTACGAGCAGTACTTC. Translating gives CASSPRDYEQYF.

This clone has just a few counts. This chain connects TRBV5-1 to TRBJ2-2; the D is unclear. The germline gives CDR1 SGHRS, CDR2 YFSETQ. CDR3 length equals 18 residues. V lost 0 bases, J lost 2 bases, and 17 bases lay in between. The CDR3 DNA sequence: TGCGCCAGCAGCTTGGGACATCGCGCCCCTCCAAACACCGGGGAGCTGTTTTTT. This encodes CASSLGHRAPPNTGELFF.

This clone was observed once. The V and J genes are TRBV15 and TRBJ2-3; 8 nucleotides line up with TRBD2. After removal of 3 bases from V and 3 bases from J, the junction contained 8 bases not matched to a gene. The germline CDR1 and CDR2 sequences are LNHNV and YYDKDF (reference sequence). This CDR3 spans 16 amino acids. The CDR3 spells CATSSLKTSVTDTQYF. The DNA of the CDR3 is TGTGCCACCAGCAGCTTGAAGACTAGCGTGACAGATACGCAGTATTTT.